This T cell receptor (beta chain) was documented in a study of blood T cell repertoires in COVID-19. For the study at large: Nucleic acid was either cDNA or gDNA, and it came from T cells, B-cell-depleted T cells, or PBMCs.

Individuals aged about 18 to 90 years were recruited from approximately 24 US areas. Before being deemed recovered, Cohort 3 donors had two negative PCRs, clearance, or symptom resolution. Germline V CDR1 and CDR2: LGHDT, YNNKEL (reference sequence). Trimming pared 3 bases from V and 0 bases from J, leaving 8 bases between. This CDR3 region has 14 residues. Authors' processing steps: Amplification from reference gene primers served as the basis for estimated nucleated cell counts. Some clones are missing from TCRdb's copy, which holds only in-frame ones; the method was immunoSEQ multiplex PCR. V and J calls and clone size follow that table, whereas D and trimming were derived from the DNA. The data hold roughly 290,000 clones, with 70% to 90% observed a single time.

This TCR was sampled from a woman in her thirties who had recovered from COVID-19. The specimen sequenced was PBMCs or T cells enriched from blood (not recorded which). The V gene is TRBV3-1 (or the pseudogene TRBV3-2), the J gene TRBJ2-5; TRBD2 might be the D (6 bases). The CDR3 region is CASSHGDYQETQYF. The CDR3 region has the DNA TGTGCCAGCAGCCACGGGGACTACCAAGAGACCCAGTACTTC.